These T cell receptor beta chains were read from a single sample in a study of blood T cell repertoires in COVID-19. Clones were sequenced by immunoSEQ multiplex PCR, and TCRdb holds only the in-frame ones, with some missing. Counted here are about 210,000 clones, 80% occurring once; the ten biggest clones make up about 7.2%. Sequencing used peripheral blood. Receptors were obtained from a man aged 60-69 years with acute or convalescent COVID-19. CDR3s include the opening cysteine and the closing phenylalanine or tryptophan. A D gene is named only where the DNA matches it firmly.

TRBJ1-5	TRBV19	NA	CASSITQRRPQHF	TGTGCCAGTAGTATAACTCAGAGGAGGCCCCAGCATTTT
TRBJ1-1	TRBV5-4	NA	CASSLGGGVEAFF	TGTGCCAGCAGCTTGGGCGGGGGAGTCGAAGCTTTCTTT
TRBJ1-3	TRBV6-5	NA	CASTFLQGSGNTIYF	TGTGCCAGCACCTTCCTACAGGGCTCTGGAAACACCATATATTTT
TRBJ1-5	TRBV7-9	TRBD1	CASSLGQGVGPQHF	TGTGCCAGCAGCTTAGGACAGGGGGTCGGGCCCCAGCATTTT
TRBJ2-1	TRBV4-1	TRBD2	CASSQRGRDNEQFF	TGCGCCAGCAGCCAGCGGGGGAGGGACAATGAGCAGTTCTTC
TRBJ1-5	TRBV5-5	NA	CASSFVGGDQPQHF	TGTGCCAGCAGCTTCGTGGGGGGTGATCAGCCCCAGCATTTT
TRBJ2-7	TRBV5-1	TRBD1	CASSSTGGPDEQYF	TGCGCCAGCAGCTCGACAGGGGGTCCCGACGAGCAGTACTTC
TRBJ1-1	TRBV6-1	TRBD1	CASSEGTGRSTEAFF	TGTGCCAGCAGTGAGGGGACAGGGCGGAGTACTGAAGCTTTCTTT
TRBJ1-5	TRBV27	NA	CASSSGGNQPQHF	TGTGCCAGCAGTTCGGGGGGTAATCAGCCCCAGCATTTT
TRBJ2-1	TRBV4-1	TRBD2	CASSQIAGAFNEQFF	TGCGCCAGCAGCCAGATAGCGGGAGCCTTCAATGAGCAGTTCTTC
TRBJ1-1	TRBV30	TRBD1	CAWGQGGTEAFF	TGTGCCTGGGGACAGGGAGGGACTGAAGCTTTCTTT
TRBJ2-3	TRBV7-8	NA	CASSFLRGTPSTDTQYF	TGTGCCAGCAGCTTCCTCAGAGGCACCCCCTCCACAGATACGCAGTATTTT
TRBJ1-6	TRBV3-1/TRBV3-2	TRBD1	CASTQLITGGSPLHF	TGTGCCAGCACCCAACTCATAACAGGGGGCTCACCCCTCCACTTT
TRBJ2-1	TRBV27	TRBD2	CASRPAGENEQFF	TGTGCCAGCAGACCAGCGGGAGAGAATGAGCAGTTCTTC
TRBJ1-1	TRBV30	NA	CARQDSLNTEAFF	TGTGCCCGCCAGGACAGTTTGAACACTGAAGCTTTCTTT
TRBJ2-5	TRBV5-6	NA	CASSSWAVVGFQYF	TGTGCCAGCAGCTCCTGGGCCGTCGTTGGGTTCCAGTACTTC
TRBJ2-2	TRBV18	NA	CASSILPGNTGELFF	TGTGCCAGCTCTATCCTTCCGGGAAACACCGGGGAGCTGTTTTTT
TRBJ2-3	TRBV4-3	NA	CASSQDGGRGTDTQYF	TGCGCCAGCAGCCAAGACGGGGGGCGAGGCACAGATACGCAGTATTTT
TRBJ2-3	TRBV11-2	TRBD2	CASRPGGDTQYF	TGTGCCAGCAGACCGGGGGGGGATACGCAGTATTTT
TRBJ1-1	TRBV18	NA	CASSRSGPPGDTEAFF	TGTGCCAGCTCACGATCCGGGCCCCCAGGGGACACTGAAGCTTTCTTT
TRBJ1-2	TRBV6-5	TRBD1	CASSYGGQPYGYTF	TGTGCCAGCAGTTATGGGGGACAGCCCTATGGCTACACCTTC
TRBJ1-1	TRBV5-4	TRBD1	CASSFRDRPNTEAFF	TGTGCCAGCAGCTTCCGGGACAGACCGAACACTGAAGCTTTCTTT
TRBJ2-1	TRBV27	NA	CASSFVGNPSYNEQFF	TGTGCCAGCAGTTTTGTCGGTAACCCCTCCTACAATGAGCAGTTCTTC